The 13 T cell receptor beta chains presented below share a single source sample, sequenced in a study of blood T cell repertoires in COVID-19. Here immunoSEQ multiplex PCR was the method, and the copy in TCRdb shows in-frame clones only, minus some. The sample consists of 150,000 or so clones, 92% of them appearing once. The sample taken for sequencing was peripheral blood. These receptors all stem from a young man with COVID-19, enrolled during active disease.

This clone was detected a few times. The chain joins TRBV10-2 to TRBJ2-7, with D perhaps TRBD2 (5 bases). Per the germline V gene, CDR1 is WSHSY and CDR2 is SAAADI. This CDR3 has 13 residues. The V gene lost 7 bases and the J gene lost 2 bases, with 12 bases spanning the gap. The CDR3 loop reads CASKGADTYEQYF. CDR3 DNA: TGCGCCAGCAAGGGAGCGGATACCTACGAGCAGTACTTC.

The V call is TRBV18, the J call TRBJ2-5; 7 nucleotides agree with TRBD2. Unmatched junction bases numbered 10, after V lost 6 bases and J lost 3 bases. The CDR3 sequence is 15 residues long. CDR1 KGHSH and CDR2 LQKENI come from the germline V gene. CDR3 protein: CASSQDSGGKETQYF. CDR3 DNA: TGTGCCAGCTCCCAGGATTCCGGGGGGAAAGAGACCCAGTACTTC.

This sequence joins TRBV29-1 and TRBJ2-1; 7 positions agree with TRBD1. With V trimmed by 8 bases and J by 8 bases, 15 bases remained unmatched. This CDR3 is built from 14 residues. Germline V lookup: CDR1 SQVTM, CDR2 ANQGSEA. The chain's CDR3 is CSSGGRGSLDEQFF. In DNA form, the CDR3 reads TGCAGCTCTGGGGGCAGGGGGTCATTGGATGAGCAGTTCTTC.

This CDR3 is CASSRYRRGYEQYF. The DNA for the CDR3 is TGTGCCAGCAGCCGCTACCGGCGGGGCTACGAGCAGTACTTC. This chain joins TRBV5-8 and TRBJ2-7, with D possibly matching TRBD2 (6 bases). CDR3 length: 14 amino acids. Trimming left V 4 bases short and J 3 bases short, with 14 bases between. Germline CDR1 and CDR2: SGHTS and YDEGEE.

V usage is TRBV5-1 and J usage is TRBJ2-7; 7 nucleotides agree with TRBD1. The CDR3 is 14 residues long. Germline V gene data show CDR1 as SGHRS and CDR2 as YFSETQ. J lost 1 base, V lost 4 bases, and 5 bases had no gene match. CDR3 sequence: CASSIWDSSYEQYF. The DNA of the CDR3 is TGCGCCAGCAGCATTTGGGACAGTTCCTACGAGCAGTACTTC.

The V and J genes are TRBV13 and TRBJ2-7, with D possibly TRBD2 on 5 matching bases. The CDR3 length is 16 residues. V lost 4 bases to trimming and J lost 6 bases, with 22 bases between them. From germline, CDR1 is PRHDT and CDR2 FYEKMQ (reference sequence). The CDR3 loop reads CASSSSGVGDWSEQYF. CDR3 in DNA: TGTGCCAGCAGCTCCTCCGGGGTCGGGGATTGGAGCGAGCAGTACTTC.

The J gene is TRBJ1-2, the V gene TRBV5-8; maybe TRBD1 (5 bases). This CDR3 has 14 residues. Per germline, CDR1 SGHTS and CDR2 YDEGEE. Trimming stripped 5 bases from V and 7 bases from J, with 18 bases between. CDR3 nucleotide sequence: TGTGCCAGCAGTCTCAGGGCCCTAATCGGTGGCTACACCTTC. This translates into CASSLRALIGGYTF.

The DNA of the CDR3 is TGTGCCAGCAGCTTAAAAGGCCGACTAGCCAGGGACGAGCAGTACTTC. The encoded protein is CASSLKGRLARDEQYF. The chain recombines TRBV7-9 with TRBJ2-7; TRBD2 matches at 7 bases. The germline V gene has CDR1 SEHNR and CDR2 FQNEAQ (reference sequence). The CDR3 spans 16 residues. With 2 bases clipped from V and 5 bases from J, the junction kept 12 bases outside the gene matches.

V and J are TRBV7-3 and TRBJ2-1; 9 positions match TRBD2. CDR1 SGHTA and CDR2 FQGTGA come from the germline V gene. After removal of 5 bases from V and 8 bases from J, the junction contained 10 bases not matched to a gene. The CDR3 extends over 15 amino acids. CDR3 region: CASSPRVAGVDEQFF. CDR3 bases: TGTGCCAGCAGCCCCCGGGTAGCGGGAGTCGATGAGCAGTTCTTC.

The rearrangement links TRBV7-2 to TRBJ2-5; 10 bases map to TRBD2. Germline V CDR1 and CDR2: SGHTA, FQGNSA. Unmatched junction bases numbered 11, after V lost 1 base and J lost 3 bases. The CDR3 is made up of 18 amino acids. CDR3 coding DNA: TGTGCCAGCAGCTTAGTGGGCCCCGGGACTAGCGTCGAAGAGACCCAGTACTTC. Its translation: CASSLVGPGTSVEETQYF. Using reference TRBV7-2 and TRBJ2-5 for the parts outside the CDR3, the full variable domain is GAGVSQSPSNKVTEKGKDVELRCDPISGHTALYWYRQSLGQGLEFLIYFQGNSAPDKSGLPSDRFSAERTGGSVSTLTIQRTQQEDSAVYLCASSLVGPGTSVEETQYFGPGTRLLVL.

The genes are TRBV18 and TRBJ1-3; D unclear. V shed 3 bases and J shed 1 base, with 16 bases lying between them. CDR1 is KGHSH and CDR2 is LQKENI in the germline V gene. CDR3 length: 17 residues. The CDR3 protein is CASSPAEGSWSGNTIYF. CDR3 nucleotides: TGTGCCAGCTCACCCGCCGAGGGTAGTTGGTCTGGAAACACCATATATTTT.

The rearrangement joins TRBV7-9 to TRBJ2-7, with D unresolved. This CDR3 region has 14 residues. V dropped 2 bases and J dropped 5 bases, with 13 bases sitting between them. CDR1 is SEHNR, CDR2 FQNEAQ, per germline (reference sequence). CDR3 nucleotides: TGTGCCAGCAGCTTAACTTCTAGGCCCCACGAGCAGTACTTC. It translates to CASSLTSRPHEQYF.

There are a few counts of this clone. The CDR3 DNA follows: TGTGCCACCAGCAGTCCCGGGACTGGCATCAATGAGCAGTTCTTC. It is translated as CATSSPGTGINEQFF. V usage is TRBV15 and J usage is TRBJ2-1; tentative D call: TRBD2 (6 bases). Trimming stripped 3 bases from V and 6 bases from J, with 15 bases between. Per germline, CDR1 LNHNV and CDR2 YYDKDF (reference sequence). CDR3 length: 15 amino acids.